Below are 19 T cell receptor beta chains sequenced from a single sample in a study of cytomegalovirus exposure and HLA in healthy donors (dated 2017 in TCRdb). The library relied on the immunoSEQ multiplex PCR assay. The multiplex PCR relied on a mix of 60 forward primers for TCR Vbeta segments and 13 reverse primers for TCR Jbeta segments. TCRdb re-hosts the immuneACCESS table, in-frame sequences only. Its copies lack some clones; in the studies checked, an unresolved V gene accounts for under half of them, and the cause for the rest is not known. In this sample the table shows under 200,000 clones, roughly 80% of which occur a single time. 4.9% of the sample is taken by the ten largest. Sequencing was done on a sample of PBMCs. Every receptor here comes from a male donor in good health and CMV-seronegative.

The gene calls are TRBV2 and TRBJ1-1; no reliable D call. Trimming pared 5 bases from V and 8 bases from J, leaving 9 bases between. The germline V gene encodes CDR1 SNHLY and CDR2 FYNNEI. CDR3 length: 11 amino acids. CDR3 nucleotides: TGTGCCAGCAGTCGAGCGGTAGAAGCTTTCTTT. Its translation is CASSRAVEAFF.

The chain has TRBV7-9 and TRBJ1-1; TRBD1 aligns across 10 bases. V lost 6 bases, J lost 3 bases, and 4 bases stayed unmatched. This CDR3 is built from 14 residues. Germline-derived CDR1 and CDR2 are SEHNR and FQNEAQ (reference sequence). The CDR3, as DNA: TGTGCCAGCAGGTTGACAGGGGGCTACACTGAAGCTTTCTTT. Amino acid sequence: CASRLTGGYTEAFF.

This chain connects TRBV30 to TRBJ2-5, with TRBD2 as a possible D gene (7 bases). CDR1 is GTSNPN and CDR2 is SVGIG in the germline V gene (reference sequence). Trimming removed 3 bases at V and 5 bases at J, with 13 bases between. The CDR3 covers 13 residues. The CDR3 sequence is CAWRRPGGETQYF. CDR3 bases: TGTGCCTGGAGGAGACCGGGGGGCGAGACCCAGTACTTC.

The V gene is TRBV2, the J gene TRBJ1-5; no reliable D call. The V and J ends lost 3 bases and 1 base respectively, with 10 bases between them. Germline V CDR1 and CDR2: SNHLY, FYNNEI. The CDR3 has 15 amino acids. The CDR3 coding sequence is TGTGCCAGCAGTGACCAGGCTCGGAGCAATCAGCCCCAGCATTTT. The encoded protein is CASSDQARSNQPQHF.

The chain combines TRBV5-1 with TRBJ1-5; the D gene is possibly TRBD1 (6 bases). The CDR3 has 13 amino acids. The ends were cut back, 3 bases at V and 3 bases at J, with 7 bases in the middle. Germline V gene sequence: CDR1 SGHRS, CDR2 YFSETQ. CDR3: CASSSGDNQPQHF. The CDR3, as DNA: TGCGCCAGCAGCTCAGGGGACAATCAGCCCCAGCATTTT.

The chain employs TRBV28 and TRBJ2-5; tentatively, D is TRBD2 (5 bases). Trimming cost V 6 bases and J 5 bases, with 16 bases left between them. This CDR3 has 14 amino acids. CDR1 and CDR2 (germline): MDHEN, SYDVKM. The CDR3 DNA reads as TGTGCCAGCAGCCTGTACGGGAAGCGCGAGACCCAGTACTTC. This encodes CASSLYGKRETQYF.

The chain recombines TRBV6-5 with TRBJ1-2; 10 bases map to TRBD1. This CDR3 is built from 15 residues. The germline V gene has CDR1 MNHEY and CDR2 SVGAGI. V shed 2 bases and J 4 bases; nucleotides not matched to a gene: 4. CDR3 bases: TGTGCCAGCAGTTACGACAGGGGGCGATCCTATGGCTACACCTTC. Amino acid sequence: CASSYDRGRSYGYTF.

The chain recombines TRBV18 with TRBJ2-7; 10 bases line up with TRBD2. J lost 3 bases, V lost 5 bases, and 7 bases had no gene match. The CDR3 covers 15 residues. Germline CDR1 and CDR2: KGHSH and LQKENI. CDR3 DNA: TGTGCCAGCTCAGAAGGCACTAGCGGGAACTACGAGCAGTACTTC. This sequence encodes CASSEGTSGNYEQYF.

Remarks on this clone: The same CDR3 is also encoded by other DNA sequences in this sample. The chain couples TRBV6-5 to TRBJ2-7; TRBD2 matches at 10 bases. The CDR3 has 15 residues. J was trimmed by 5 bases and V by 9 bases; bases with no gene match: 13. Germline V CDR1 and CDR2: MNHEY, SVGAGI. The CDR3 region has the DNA TGTGCCAGTAGACCTACTAGCGGGGTCCCCCACGAGCAGTACTTC. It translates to CASRPTSGVPHEQYF.

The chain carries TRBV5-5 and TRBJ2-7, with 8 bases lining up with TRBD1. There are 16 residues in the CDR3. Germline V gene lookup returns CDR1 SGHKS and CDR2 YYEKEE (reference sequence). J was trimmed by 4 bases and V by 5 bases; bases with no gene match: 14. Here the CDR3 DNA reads TGTGCCAGCAGTCCTCAGGGGGCGACTTTTTGGTACGAGCAGTACTTC. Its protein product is CASSPQGATFWYEQYF.

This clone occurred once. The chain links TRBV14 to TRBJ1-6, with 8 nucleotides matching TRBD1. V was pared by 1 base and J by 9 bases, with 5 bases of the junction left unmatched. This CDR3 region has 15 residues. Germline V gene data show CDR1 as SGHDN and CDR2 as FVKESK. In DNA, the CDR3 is TGTGCCAGCAGCCAAGCAGGGGGCTTTTCTTCACCCCTCCACTTT. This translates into CASSQAGGFSSPLHF.

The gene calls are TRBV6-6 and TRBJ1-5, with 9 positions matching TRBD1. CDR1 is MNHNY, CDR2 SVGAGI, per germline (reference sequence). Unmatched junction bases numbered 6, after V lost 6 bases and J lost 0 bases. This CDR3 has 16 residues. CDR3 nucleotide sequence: TGTGCCAGCAGGAAAACAGGGGGCTATAGCAATCAGCCCCAGCATTTT. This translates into CASRKTGGYSNQPQHF.

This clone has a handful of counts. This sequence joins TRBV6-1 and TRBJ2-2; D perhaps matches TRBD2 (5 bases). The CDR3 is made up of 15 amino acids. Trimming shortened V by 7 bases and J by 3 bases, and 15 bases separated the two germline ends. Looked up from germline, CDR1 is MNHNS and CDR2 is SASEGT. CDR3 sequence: CASTPPGRDTGELFF. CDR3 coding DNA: TGTGCCAGCACCCCCCCGGGGAGAGACACCGGGGAGCTGTTTTTT.

The CDR3 spells CASSRGRGDNSPLHF. In nucleotides, the CDR3 is TGCGCCAGCAGCCGAGGCAGGGGGGACAATTCACCCCTCCACTTT. The chain couples TRBV5-1 to TRBJ1-6; 7 nucleotides match TRBD1. Germline CDR1 reads SGHRS; CDR2 reads YFSETQ. V was pared by 4 bases and J by 7 bases, with 8 bases of the junction left unmatched. CDR3 length: 15 residues.

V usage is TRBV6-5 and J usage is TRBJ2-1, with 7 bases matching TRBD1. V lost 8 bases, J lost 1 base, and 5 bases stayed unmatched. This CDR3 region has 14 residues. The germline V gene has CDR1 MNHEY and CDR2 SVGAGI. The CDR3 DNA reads TGTGCCAGCCAAAAGGACAGGTCCTACAATGAGCAGTTCTTC. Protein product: CASQKDRSYNEQFF.

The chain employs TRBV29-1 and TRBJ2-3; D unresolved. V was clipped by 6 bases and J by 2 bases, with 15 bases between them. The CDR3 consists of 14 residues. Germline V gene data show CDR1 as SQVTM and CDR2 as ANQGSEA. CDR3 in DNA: TGCAGCGTCGCCGGTACCTTATCCACAGATACGCAGTATTTT. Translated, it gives CSVAGTLSTDTQYF.

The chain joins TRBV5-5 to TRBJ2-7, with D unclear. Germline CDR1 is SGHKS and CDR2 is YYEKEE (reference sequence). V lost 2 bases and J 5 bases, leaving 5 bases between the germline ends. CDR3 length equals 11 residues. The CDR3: CASSFSDEQYF. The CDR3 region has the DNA TGTGCCAGCAGCTTTTCGGACGAGCAGTACTTC.

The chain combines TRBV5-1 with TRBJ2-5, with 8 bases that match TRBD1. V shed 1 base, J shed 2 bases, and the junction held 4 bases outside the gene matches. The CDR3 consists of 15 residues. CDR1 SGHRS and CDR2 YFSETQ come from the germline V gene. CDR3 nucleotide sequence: TGCGCCAGCAGCTTGAACAGGGGGAGGCAAGAGACCCAGTACTTC. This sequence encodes CASSLNRGRQETQYF.

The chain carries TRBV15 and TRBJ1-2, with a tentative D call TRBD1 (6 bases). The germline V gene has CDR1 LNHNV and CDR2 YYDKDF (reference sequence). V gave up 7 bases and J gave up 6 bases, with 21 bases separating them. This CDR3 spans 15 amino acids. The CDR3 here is CATTFGTPTNHGYTF. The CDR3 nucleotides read TGTGCCACCACCTTCGGGACACCTACAAACCATGGCTACACCTTC.